The following is a T cell receptor beta chain sequence with its context. The sample is drawn from a study of CD8 T cells in Susac syndrome. The germline V gene encodes CDR1 LNHNV and CDR2 YYDKDF (reference sequence). The CDR3 sequence is 13 residues long. Trimming pared 9 bases from V and 1 base from J, leaving 12 bases between. RNA was extracted with the RNeasy kit, and a quantity of roughly 0.45 to 1 ug was reverse transcribed using random hexamers. Multiplex immunoSEQ PCR targeted 54 Vbeta and 13 Jbeta TCR beta segments. TCRdb processed the immunoSEQ multiplex PCR reads anew with MiXCR; each CDR3 protein has one entry. The sample lists around 200,000 distinct CDR3 sequences, approximately 94% seen once, with roughly 0.095% in the top ten. CD8+ and CD4+ blood T cells underwent TCR beta sequencing. Relapsing-remitting disease, either stable or active, was present in the treatment-naive patients who were the multiple sclerosis controls. Negative isolation yielded the CD8+ and CD4+ T cells, while FACS enriched the TEMRA cells.

The source material was CD4+ T cells from PBMCs. This receptor was taken from a human donor with multiple sclerosis. The V call is TRBV15, the J call TRBJ1-1, with D possibly TRBD1 on 5 matching bases. The CDR3 reads CATAGRRNTEAFF. In DNA form, the CDR3 reads TGTGCCACGGCGGGACGAAGGAACACTGAAGCTTTCTTT.